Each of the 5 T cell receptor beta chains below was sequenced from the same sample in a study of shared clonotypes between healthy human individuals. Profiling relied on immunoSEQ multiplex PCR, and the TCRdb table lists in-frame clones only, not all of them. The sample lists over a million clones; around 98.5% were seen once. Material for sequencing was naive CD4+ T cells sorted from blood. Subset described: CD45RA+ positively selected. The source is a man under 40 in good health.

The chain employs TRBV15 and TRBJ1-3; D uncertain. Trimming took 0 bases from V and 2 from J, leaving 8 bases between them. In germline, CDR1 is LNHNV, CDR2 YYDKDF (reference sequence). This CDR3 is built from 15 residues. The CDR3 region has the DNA TGTGCCACCAGCAGAGATCAACTACCTGGAAACACCATATATTTT. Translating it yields CATSRDQLPGNTIYF.

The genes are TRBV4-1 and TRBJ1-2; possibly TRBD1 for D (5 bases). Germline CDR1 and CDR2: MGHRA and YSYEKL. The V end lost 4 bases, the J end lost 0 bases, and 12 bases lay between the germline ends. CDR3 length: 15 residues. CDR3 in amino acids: CASSPWGRSNYGYTF. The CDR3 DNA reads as TGCGCCAGCAGCCCTTGGGGCAGGTCTAACTATGGCTACACCTTC.

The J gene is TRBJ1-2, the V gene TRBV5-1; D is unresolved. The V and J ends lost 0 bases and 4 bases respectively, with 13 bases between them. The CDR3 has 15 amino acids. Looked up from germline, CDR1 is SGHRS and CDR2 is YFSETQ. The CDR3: CASSLEAGRGYGYTF. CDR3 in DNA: TGCGCCAGCAGCTTGGAGGCAGGTCGGGGCTATGGCTACACCTTC.

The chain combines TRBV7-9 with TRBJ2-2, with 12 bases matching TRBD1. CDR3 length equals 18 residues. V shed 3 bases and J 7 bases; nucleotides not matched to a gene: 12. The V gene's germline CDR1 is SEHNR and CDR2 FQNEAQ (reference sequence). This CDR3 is CASSFPKAGTGGGGELFF. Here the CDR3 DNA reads TGTGCCAGCAGCTTTCCCAAGGCCGGGACAGGGGGCGGCGGGGAGCTGTTTTTT.

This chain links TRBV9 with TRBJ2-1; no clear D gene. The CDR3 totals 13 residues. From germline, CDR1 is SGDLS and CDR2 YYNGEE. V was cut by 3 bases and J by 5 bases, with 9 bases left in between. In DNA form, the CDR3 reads TGTGCCAGCAGCGAGACTCCAAACAATGAGCAGTTCTTC. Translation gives CASSETPNNEQFF.